These 21 T cell receptor beta chains were all obtained from the same sample, sequenced in a study of T cell responses to AZD1222 COVID-19 vaccine (TCRdb year 2021). Sample time point, as interpreted from the label and publication: baseline before first vaccination. The protocol used for the library was the immunoSEQ multiplex PCR assay. Entries here come from immuneACCESS through TCRdb and include only in-frame sequences with V and J called. Some clones fail to appear in such tables; in the studies checked, an unresolved V gene covers under half of the shortfall, and the cause of the remainder is unknown. The sample data list around 130,000 clones, and over 90% of these were observed just once. Clones ranked in the top ten supply about 5% of the sample. The sample in question was peripheral blood, obtained on day 0 of AZD1222 vaccination. These receptors all stem from an adult in good health.

The rearrangement links TRBV27 to TRBJ1-1, with D possibly TRBD1 on 5 matching bases. V gave up 4 bases and J gave up 5 bases, with 17 bases separating them. The CDR3 consists of 15 residues. CDR1 MNHEY and CDR2 SMNVEV come from the germline V gene (reference sequence). Written as DNA, the CDR3 is TGTGCCAGCAGTTCGGGTTCCAGAGGGGCAACTGAAGCTTTCTTT. Its translation is CASSSGSRGATEAFF.

The gene calls are TRBV7-9 and TRBJ1-2, with TRBD1 matching over 8 bases. The germline V gene has CDR1 SEHNR and CDR2 FQNEAQ (reference sequence). This CDR3 comprises 14 residues. V lost 5 bases and J lost 6; bases outside the gene matches: 8. CDR3: CASSAAGGWDGYTF. CDR3 sequence (DNA): TGTGCCAGCAGCGCGGCAGGGGGCTGGGATGGCTACACCTTC.

This clone has a handful of counts. This rearrangement joins TRBV7-9 to TRBJ2-1, with D maybe TRBD1 (6 bases). V lost 4 bases to trimming and J lost 6 bases, with 16 bases between them. This CDR3 contains 15 residues. Germline lookup yields CDR1 SEHNR and CDR2 FQNEAQ (reference sequence). The CDR3: CASSSTTGQFNEQFF. The CDR3 bases are TGTGCCAGCAGCTCGACAACAGGACAGTTCAATGAGCAGTTCTTC.

The gene calls are TRBV11-2 and TRBJ2-7; D may match TRBD1 or TRBD2 (7 bases each). V was clipped by 6 bases and J by 4 bases, with 19 bases between them. The CDR3 sequence is 15 residues long. Germline CDR1 and CDR2: SGHAT and FQNNGV. CDR3 coding DNA: TGTGCCAGCAGGTCACTCAGGGGGGGTGTGTACGAGCAGTACTTC. This gives the protein CASRSLRGGVYEQYF.

V gene TRBV14 combines with J gene TRBJ2-3; D is possibly TRBD2 (6 bases). The CDR3 runs to 16 residues. Deletions cut 4 bases from V and 2 bases from J, with 16 bases between. CDR1 SGHDN and CDR2 FVKESK come from the germline V gene. The CDR3 loop is CASSLGVGGNTDTQYF. CDR3 sequence (DNA): TGTGCCAGCAGCCTAGGGGTCGGAGGGAACACAGATACGCAGTATTTT. Filled out from reference TRBV14 and TRBJ2-3, the complete variable domain reads EAGVTQFPSHSVIEKGQTVTLRCDPISGHDNLYWYRRVMGKEIKFLLHFVKESKQDESGMPNNRFLAERTGGTYSTLKVQPAELEDSGVYFCASSLGVGGNTDTQYFGPGTRLTVL.

The CDR3 coding sequence is TGTGCCAGCAGCTTAGCGTCTACCAGCAATCAGCCCCAGCATTTT. Its protein is CASSLASTSNQPQHF. The V gene is TRBV7-2, the J gene TRBJ1-5; no definite D call. The germline V gene has CDR1 SGHTA and CDR2 FQGNSA. CDR3 length equals 15 residues. V gave up 0 bases and J gave up 1 base, with 7 bases separating them.

This sequence joins TRBV7-3 and TRBJ2-1, with 9 bases that match TRBD1. Germline V gives CDR1 SGHTA, CDR2 FQGTGA. The CDR3 runs to 16 residues. With V trimmed by 5 bases and J by 5 bases, 10 bases remained unmatched. CDR3 residues: CASSPGTGRVNNEQFF. CDR3 in DNA: TGTGCCAGCAGCCCGGGGACAGGGCGGGTGAACAATGAGCAGTTCTTC. The full variable domain, with the rest looked up from reference TRBV7-3 and TRBJ2-1, is GAGVSQTPSNKVTEKGKYVELRCDPISGHTALYWYRQSLGQGPEFLIYFQGTGAADDSGLPNDRFFAVRPEGSVSTLKIQRTERGDSAVYLCASSPGTGRVNNEQFFGPGTRLTVL.

The genes are TRBV19 and TRBJ1-1; D is uncertain. The CDR3 consists of 14 residues. CDR1 and CDR2 (germline): LNHDA, SQIVND (reference sequence). V dropped 7 bases and J dropped 3 bases, with 15 bases sitting between them. CDR3 protein: CASNLDRRYTEAFF. The CDR3 nucleotides read TGTGCCAGTAACCTGGACCGACGGTACACTGAAGCTTTCTTT. Using reference TRBV19 and TRBJ1-1 for the parts outside the CDR3, the full variable domain is DGGITQSPKYLFRKEGQNVTLSCEQNLNHDAMYWYRQDPGQGLRLIYYSQIVNDFQKGDIAEGYSVSREKKESFPLTVTSAQKNPTAFYLCASNLDRRYTEAFFGQGTRLTVV.

V is TRBV11-2 and J is TRBJ2-2; the D gene is possibly TRBD2 (6 bases). The CDR3 covers 15 residues. Trimming removed 4 bases from V and 2 bases from J, with 11 bases in between. CDR1 SGHAT and CDR2 FQNNGV come from the germline V gene. The CDR3 loop reads CASSSPGLNTGELFF. The CDR3 bases are TGTGCCAGCAGCTCCCCGGGACTCAACACCGGGGAGCTGTTTTTT.

This sequence joins TRBV6-5 and TRBJ2-7; 9 bases match TRBD1. The CDR3 length is 14 residues. J was trimmed by 6 bases and V by 2 bases; bases with no gene match: 5. Germline-derived CDR1 and CDR2 are MNHEY and SVGAGI. CDR3 sequence: CASSYGTGFSEQYF. CDR3 DNA: TGTGCCAGCAGTTACGGGACAGGGTTTAGCGAGCAGTACTTC.

The CDR3 nucleotides are TGTGCCAGCAGCGTCAACAATGAGCAGTTCTTC. Protein: CASSVNNEQFF. The rearrangement joins TRBV9 to TRBJ2-1; no clear D gene. Germline V gene sequence: CDR1 SGDLS, CDR2 YYNGEE. V was shortened by 2 bases and J by 5 bases, with 2 bases between the two germline ends. The CDR3 length is 11 residues.

The V call is TRBV7-2, the J call TRBJ1-2; D is undetermined. The CDR3 extends over 12 amino acids. The germline gives CDR1 SGHTA, CDR2 FQGNSA. V was pared by 5 bases and J by 8 bases, with 12 bases between. CDR3 DNA: TGTGCCAGCAGCGAAGGGAGTTCAGGCTACACCTTC. This translates into CASSEGSSGYTF.

The J gene is TRBJ2-2, the V gene TRBV7-6; possible D gene TRBD2, 5 bases. Trimming took 5 bases from V and 0 from J, leaving 7 bases between them. The germline V gene encodes CDR1 SGHVS and CDR2 FNYEAQ. CDR3 length equals 14 residues. The DNA for the CDR3 is TGTGCCAGCAGCCTCGGGACGAACACCGGGGAGCTGTTTTTT. Protein: CASSLGTNTGELFF.

J is TRBJ2-7 and V is TRBV28, with 8 positions matching TRBD1. The CDR3 totals 15 residues. Per germline, CDR1 MDHEN and CDR2 SYDVKM. V lost 5 bases and J lost 3; bases outside the gene matches: 9. The CDR3 DNA is TGTGCCAGCAGTCAGACAGGGGCTACCTACTACGAGCAGTACTTC. It codes for CASSQTGATYYEQYF.

V is TRBV5-5 and J is TRBJ2-7, with 8 bases aligning to TRBD2. The CDR3 runs to 16 residues. Per the germline V gene, CDR1 is SGHKS and CDR2 is YYEKEE (reference sequence). V gave up 4 bases and J gave up 0 bases; unmatched junction bases: 9. The CDR3 loop reads CASSPYGAGGSYEQYF. CDR3 bases: TGTGCCAGCAGCCCTTATGGGGCGGGAGGCTCCTACGAGCAGTACTTC.

The chain links TRBV30 to TRBJ1-2, with D hard to call. Looked up from germline, CDR1 is GTSNPN and CDR2 is SVGIG (reference sequence). V was clipped by 2 bases and J by 0 bases, with 7 bases between them. CDR3 size: 13 residues. CDR3 residues: CAWSKAPNYGYTF. The CDR3 DNA sequence: TGTGCCTGGAGTAAAGCACCTAACTATGGCTACACCTTC.

The V and J genes are TRBV7-8 and TRBJ1-4, with D tentatively TRBD1 (6 bases). V was trimmed by 5 bases and J by 5 bases, leaving 33 bases between them. The CDR3 runs to 21 residues. Per the germline V gene, CDR1 is SGHVS and CDR2 is FQNEAQ. The CDR3 sequence is CASSPIGTSPKKTGINEKLFF. The CDR3, as DNA: TGTGCCAGCAGCCCGATTGGTACAAGCCCAAAGAAAACAGGGATAAATGAAAAACTGTTTTTT.

The rearrangement joins TRBV4-1 to TRBJ1-2; D not certain. The CDR3 length is 13 residues. Trimming cost V 1 base and J 7 bases, with 10 bases left between them. Germline lookup yields CDR1 MGHRA and CDR2 YSYEKL. The CDR3 region is CASSQVSGFGYTF. In DNA, the CDR3 is TGCGCCAGCAGCCAAGTTAGTGGTTTTGGCTACACCTTC.

The chain links TRBV5-1 to TRBJ2-7, with a weak D call TRBD2 (6 bases). V dropped 4 bases and J dropped 2 bases, with 16 bases sitting between them. Germline V gene data show CDR1 as SGHRS and CDR2 as YFSETQ. This CDR3 has 15 residues. The CDR3 reads CASSRTGVTPYEQYF. CDR3 in DNA: TGCGCCAGCAGCCGGACGGGGGTCACCCCCTACGAGCAGTACTTC.

This chain links TRBV2 with TRBJ2-7; D gene unclear. CDR1 is SNHLY and CDR2 is FYNNEI in the germline V gene. V dropped 8 bases and J dropped 0 bases, with 11 bases sitting between them. The CDR3 has 13 amino acids. The DNA of the CDR3 is TGTGCCAGCTCGACGGCTCCCTCCTACGAGCAGTACTTC. It yields the protein CASSTAPSYEQYF.

This chain connects TRBV9 to TRBJ2-1, with D possibly matching TRBD2 (5 bases). Trimming removed 0 bases from V and 10 bases from J, with 11 bases in between. There are 13 residues in the CDR3. Germline-derived CDR1 and CDR2 are SGDLS and YYNGEE. The CDR3 sequence: CASSVVSGSEQFF. The CDR3 region has the DNA TGTGCCAGCAGCGTAGTATCGGGGTCCGAGCAGTTCTTC.